The rows below give T cell receptor beta chains drawn from one sample of a study of cytomegalovirus exposure and HLA in healthy donors. Only in-frame clones appear in the TCRdb table, and some are missing; sequencing was by immunoSEQ multiplex PCR. This sample has about 260,000 clones; 72% occur once, and the top ten carry around 2%. Material for sequencing was PBMCs. The source of these receptors is a female donor in good health and CMV-seronegative. Both conserved end residues are part of each CDR3. The D gene is left open where the match is weak. Not every row has a clone size; where given, it reads once, few, many or a size class.

D	size	V	J	CDR3	DNA
TRBD1	NA	TRBV6-1	TRBJ1-4	CASTGGGAGENLFF	TGTGCCAGCACCGGAGGGGGCGCCGGGGAAAACCTGTTTTTT
NA	NA	TRBV7-2	TRBJ1-5	CASSLARPSGHSNQPQHF	TGTGCCAGCAGCTTAGCCAGGCCCTCGGGACATAGCAATCAGCCCCAGCATTTT
NA	once	TRBV5-1	TRBJ2-6	CASSPGAFSGANVLTF	TGCGCCAGCAGCCCAGGGGCCTTCTCTGGGGCCAACGTCCTGACTTTC
TRBD2	NA	TRBV2	TRBJ2-3	CASTMTRAGTPDTQYF	TGTGCCAGCACCATGACGCGAGCGGGAACTCCCGATACGCAGTATTTT
NA	NA	TRBV7-2	TRBJ2-3	CASSPQTGTSTDTQYF	TGTGCCAGCAGCCCTCAGACAGGTACTAGCACAGATACGCAGTATTTT
TRBD2	NA	TRBV9	TRBJ2-1	CASSVDGRGLAGSSYNEQFF	TGTGCCAGCAGCGTAGATGGGCGGGGACTAGCGGGGAGCTCCTACAATGAGCAGTTCTTC
NA	NA	TRBV18	TRBJ2-6	CASSPPVGGSGANVLTF	TGTGCCAGCTCACCACCCGTCGGGGGCTCTGGGGCCAACGTCCTGACTTTC
NA	NA	TRBV4-2	TRBJ2-1	CASSPTGRGSSYNEQFF	TGTGCCAGCAGCCCGACCGGTCGGGGGAGCTCCTACAATGAGCAGTTCTTC
NA	NA	TRBV5-4	TRBJ2-5	CASSSIAAETQYF	TGTGCCAGCAGCTCCATAGCGGCGGAGACCCAGTACTTC
NA	NA	TRBV6-4	TRBJ1-2	CASSDLRGNGYTF	TGTGCCAGCAGTGACCTCCGAGGGAATGGCTACACCTTC
TRBD2	NA	TRBV7-2	TRBJ2-3	CASSFGGGNPTDTQYF	TGTGCCAGCAGCTTTGGGGGGGGGAATCCCACAGATACGCAGTATTTT
NA	few	TRBV5-4	TRBJ1-2	CASSLLGHQWYGYTF	TGTGCCAGCAGCTTGTTAGGACACCAGTGGTATGGCTACACCTTC
TRBD2	few	TRBV5-1	TRBJ2-3	CASRERDSTDTQYF	TGCGCCAGCAGGGAGCGGGATAGCACAGATACGCAGTATTTT
NA	NA	TRBV11-2	TRBJ1-2	CASRSPTISRGGYTF	TGTGCCAGCCGATCTCCTACCATATCCAGGGGCGGCTACACCTTC
NA	NA	TRBV29-1	TRBJ1-1	CSVAWGPTEAFF	TGCAGCGTTGCATGGGGCCCCACTGAAGCTTTCTTT
TRBD2	NA	TRBV28	TRBJ2-5	CASSPGTSGGKETQYF	TGTGCCAGCAGTCCGGGGACTAGCGGAGGGAAAGAGACCCAGTACTTC
TRBD1	NA	TRBV6-4	TRBJ1-1	CASSPGGQPIGAFF	TGTGCCAGCAGTCCCGGGGGACAGCCCATTGGAGCTTTCTTT
NA	few	TRBV27	TRBJ1-5	CASSARGSQPQHF	TGTGCCAGCAGTGCCCGAGGTAGTCAGCCCCAGCATTTT
NA	NA	TRBV7-9	TRBJ1-1	CASSQLQGNTEAFF	TGTGCCAGCAGCCAACTTCAGGGGAACACTGAAGCTTTCTTT
TRBD1	NA	TRBV7-9	TRBJ1-2	CSSSLIGQANYGYTF	TGTTCCAGCAGCCTTATCGGACAGGCCAACTATGGCTACACCTTC
NA	NA	TRBV11-2	TRBJ2-3	CASSPPGRATDTQYF	TGTGCCAGCAGCCCTCCCGGGCGGGCCACAGATACGCAGTATTTT
TRBD1	NA	TRBV7-8	TRBJ2-5	CASSLQGVGETQYF	TGTGCCAGCAGCCTACAGGGGGTGGGAGAGACCCAGTACTTC
NA	once	TRBV9	TRBJ2-3	CASSRSSGQSTDTQYF	TGTGCCAGCAGCCGTAGCTCAGGACAGAGCACAGATACGCAGTATTTT
TRBD1	NA	TRBV28	TRBJ1-4	CASSLMYRGEKLFF	TGTGCCAGCAGTTTAATGTACAGGGGTGAAAAACTGTTTTTT
TRBD2	once	TRBV5-4	TRBJ2-7	CASRPGLAGENEQYF	TGTGCCAGCAGACCGGGACTAGCGGGAGAGAACGAGCAGTACTTC
TRBD1	NA	TRBV11-2	TRBJ1-1	CASRTDRGTEAFF	TGTGCCAGCAGAACCGACAGGGGCACTGAAGCTTTCTTT